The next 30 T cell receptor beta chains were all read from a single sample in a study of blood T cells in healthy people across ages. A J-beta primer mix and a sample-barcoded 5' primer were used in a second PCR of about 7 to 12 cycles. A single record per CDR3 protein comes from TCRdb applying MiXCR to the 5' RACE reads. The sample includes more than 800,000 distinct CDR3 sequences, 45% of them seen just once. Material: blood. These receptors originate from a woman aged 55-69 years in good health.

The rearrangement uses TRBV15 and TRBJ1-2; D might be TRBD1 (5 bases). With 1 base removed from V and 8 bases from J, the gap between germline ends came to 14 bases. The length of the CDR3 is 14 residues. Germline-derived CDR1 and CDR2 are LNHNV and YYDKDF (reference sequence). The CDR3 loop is CATSRGGQGGGYTF. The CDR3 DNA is TGTGCCACCAGCAGAGGGGGCCAGGGCGGAGGCTACACCTTC.

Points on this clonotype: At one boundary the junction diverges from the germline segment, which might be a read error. Here the CDR3 DNA reads TGTGCCGGCAGCTTAACGGCCCGGGATACGCAGTATTTT. It specifies CAGSLTARDTQYF. The rearrangement links TRBV7-9 to TRBJ2-3; D remains ambiguous. Germline CDR1 SEHNR, CDR2 FQNEAQ (reference sequence). This CDR3 region has 13 residues. Filled out from reference TRBV7-9 and TRBJ2-3, the complete variable domain reads DTGVSQNPRHKITKRGQNVTFRCDPISEHNRLYWYRQTLGQGPEFLTYFQNEAQLEKSRLLSDRFSAERPKGSFSTLEIQRTEQGDSAMYLCAGSLTARDTQYFGPGTRLTVL.

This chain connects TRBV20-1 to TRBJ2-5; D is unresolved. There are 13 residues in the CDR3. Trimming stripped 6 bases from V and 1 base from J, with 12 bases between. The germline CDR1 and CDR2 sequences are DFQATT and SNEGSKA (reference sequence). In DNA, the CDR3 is TGCAGTGCCCCCGCAGAAGTCCAAGAGACCCAGTACTTC. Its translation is CSAPAEVQETQYF.

The CDR3 is CASSVRLAGGTQYF. The DNA of the CDR3 is TGTGCCAGCAGTGTAAGGCTAGCGGGAGGGACGCAGTATTTT. The gene calls are TRBV12-3 or TRBV12-4 and TRBJ2-3; TRBD2 matches 12 bases. Losses at the gene ends were 5 bases for V and 9 bases for J; bases not matched to a gene: 6. CDR3 size: 14 residues.

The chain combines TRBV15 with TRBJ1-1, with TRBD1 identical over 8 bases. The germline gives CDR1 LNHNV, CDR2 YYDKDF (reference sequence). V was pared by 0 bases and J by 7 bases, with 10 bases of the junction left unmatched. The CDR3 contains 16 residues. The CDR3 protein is CATSRDLRTGKGEAFF. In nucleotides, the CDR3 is TGTGCCACCAGCAGAGATCTGCGGACAGGGAAAGGTGAAGCTTTCTTT.

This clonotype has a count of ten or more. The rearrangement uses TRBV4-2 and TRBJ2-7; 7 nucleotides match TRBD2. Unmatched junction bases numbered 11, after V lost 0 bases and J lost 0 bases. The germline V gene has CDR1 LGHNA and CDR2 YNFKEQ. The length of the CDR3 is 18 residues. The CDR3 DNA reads TGTGCCAGCAGCCAAGAAGGCGATAGCGGGTCCTTCTCCTACGAGCAGTACTTC. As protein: CASSQEGDSGSFSYEQYF.

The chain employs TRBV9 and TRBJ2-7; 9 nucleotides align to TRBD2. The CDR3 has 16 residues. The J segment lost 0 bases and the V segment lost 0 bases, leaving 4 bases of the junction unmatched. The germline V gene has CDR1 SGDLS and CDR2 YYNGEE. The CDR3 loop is CASSVGTSGRSYEQYF. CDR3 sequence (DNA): TGTGCCAGCAGCGTAGGAACTAGCGGGCGCTCCTACGAGCAGTACTTC.

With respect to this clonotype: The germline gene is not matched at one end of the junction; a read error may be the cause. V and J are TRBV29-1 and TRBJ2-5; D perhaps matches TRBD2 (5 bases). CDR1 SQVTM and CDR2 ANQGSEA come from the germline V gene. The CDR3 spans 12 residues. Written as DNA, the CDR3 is TGCAGCGTTGTAGCGTCCCAAGAGACCCTGTACTTC. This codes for CSVVASQETLYF.

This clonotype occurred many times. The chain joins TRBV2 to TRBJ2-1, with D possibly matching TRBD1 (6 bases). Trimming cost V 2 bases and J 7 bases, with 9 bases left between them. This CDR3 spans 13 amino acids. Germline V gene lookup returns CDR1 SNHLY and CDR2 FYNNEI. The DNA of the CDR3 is TGTGCCAGCAGTGAAATAGGGGGTAATGAGCAGTTCTTC. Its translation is CASSEIGGNEQFF.

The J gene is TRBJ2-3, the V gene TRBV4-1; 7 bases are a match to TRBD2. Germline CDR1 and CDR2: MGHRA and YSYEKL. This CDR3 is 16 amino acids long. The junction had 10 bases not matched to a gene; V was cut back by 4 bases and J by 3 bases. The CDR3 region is CASSLRASGMTDTQYF. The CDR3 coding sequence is TGCGCCAGCAGCCTACGGGCCAGCGGGATGACAGATACGCAGTATTTT.

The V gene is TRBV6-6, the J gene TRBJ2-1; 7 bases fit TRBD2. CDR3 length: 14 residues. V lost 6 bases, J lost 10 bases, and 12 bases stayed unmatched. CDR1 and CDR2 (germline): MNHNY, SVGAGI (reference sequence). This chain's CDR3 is CASSRGASGIEQFF. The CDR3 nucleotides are TGTGCCAGCAGCCGCGGGGCTAGCGGAATCGAGCAGTTCTTC.

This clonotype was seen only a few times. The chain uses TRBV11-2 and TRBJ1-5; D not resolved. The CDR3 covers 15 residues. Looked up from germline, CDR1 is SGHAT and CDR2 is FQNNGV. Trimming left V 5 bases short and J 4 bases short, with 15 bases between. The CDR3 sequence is CASSKTGPKNQPQHF. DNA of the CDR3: TGTGCCAGCAGCAAAACCGGGCCTAAGAATCAGCCCCAGCATTTT.

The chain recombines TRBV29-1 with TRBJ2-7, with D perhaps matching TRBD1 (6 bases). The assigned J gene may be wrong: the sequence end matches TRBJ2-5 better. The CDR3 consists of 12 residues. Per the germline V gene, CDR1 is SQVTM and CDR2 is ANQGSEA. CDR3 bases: TGCAGCGCAACCTGGGGGCGGGAGACCCAGTACTTC. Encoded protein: CSATWGRETQYF.

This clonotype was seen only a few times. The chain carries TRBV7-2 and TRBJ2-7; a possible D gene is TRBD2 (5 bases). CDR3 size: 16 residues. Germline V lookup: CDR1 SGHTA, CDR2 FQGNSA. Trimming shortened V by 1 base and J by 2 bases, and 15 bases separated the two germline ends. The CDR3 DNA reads TGTGCCAGCAGCTTAGGGTCGGGAACGATCCCCTACGAGCAGTACTTC. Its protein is CASSLGSGTIPYEQYF.

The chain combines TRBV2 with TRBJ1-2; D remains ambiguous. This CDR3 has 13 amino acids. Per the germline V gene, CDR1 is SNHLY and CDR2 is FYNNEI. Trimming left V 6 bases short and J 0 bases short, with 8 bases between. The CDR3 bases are TGTGCCAGCAGGCTCCGAACTAACTATGGCTACACCTTC. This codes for CASRLRTNYGYTF.

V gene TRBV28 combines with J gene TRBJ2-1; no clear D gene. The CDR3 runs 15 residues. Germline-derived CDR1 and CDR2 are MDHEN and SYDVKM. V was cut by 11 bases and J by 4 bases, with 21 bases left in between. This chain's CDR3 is CAGKSQDGRYNEQFF. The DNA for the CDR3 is TGTGCCGGCAAGTCTCAAGACGGACGTTACAATGAGCAGTTCTTC.

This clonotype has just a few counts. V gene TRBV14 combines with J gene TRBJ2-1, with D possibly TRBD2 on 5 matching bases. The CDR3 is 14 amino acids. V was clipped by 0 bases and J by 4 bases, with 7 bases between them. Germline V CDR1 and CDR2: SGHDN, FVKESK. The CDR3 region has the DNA TGTGCCAGCAGCCAAGAGAGGGTATACAATGAGCAGTTCTTC. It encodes CASSQERVYNEQFF.

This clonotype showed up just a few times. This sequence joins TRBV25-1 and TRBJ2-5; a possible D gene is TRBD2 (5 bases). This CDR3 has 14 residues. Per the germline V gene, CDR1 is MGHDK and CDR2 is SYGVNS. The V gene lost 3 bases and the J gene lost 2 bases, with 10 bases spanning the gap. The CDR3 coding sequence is TGTGCCAGCAGTGATCCAGCGGAGCAAGAGACCCAGTACTTC. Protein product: CASSDPAEQETQYF. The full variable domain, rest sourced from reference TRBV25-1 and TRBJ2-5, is EADIYQTPRYLVIGTGKKITLECSQTMGHDKMYWYQQDPGMELHLIHYSYGVNSTEKGDLSSESTVSRIRTEHFPLTLESARPSHTSQYLCASSDPAEQETQYFGPGTRLLVL.

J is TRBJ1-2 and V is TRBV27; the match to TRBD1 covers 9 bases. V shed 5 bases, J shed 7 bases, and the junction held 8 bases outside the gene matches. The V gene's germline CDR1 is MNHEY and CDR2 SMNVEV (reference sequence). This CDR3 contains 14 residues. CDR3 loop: CASSITGGAGGYTF. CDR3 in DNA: TGTGCCAGCAGTATAACAGGGGGCGCGGGTGGCTACACCTTC.

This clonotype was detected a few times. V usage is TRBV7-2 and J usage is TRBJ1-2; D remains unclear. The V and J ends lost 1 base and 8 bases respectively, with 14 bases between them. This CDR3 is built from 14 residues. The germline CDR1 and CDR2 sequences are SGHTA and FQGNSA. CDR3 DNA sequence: TGTGCCAGCAGCTTAGGACGGGAAGCCAAAGGCTACACCTTC. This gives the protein CASSLGREAKGYTF.

CDR3 protein: CSARDSRVNQPQHF. CDR3 in DNA: TGCAGTGCTAGAGATTCCAGGGTCAATCAGCCCCAGCATTTT. The rearrangement uses TRBV20-1 and TRBJ1-5; D is possibly TRBD1 (5 bases). The CDR3 sequence is 14 residues long. The germline gives CDR1 DFQATT, CDR2 SNEGSKA (reference sequence). The germline V and J ends were trimmed by 0 bases and 3 bases, with 9 bases remaining between them.

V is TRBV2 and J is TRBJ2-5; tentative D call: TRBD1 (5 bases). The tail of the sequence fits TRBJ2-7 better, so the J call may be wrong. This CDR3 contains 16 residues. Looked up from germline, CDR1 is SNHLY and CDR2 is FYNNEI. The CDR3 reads CASSDDSKGWVSEQYF. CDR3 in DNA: TGTGCCAGCAGTGATGACAGTAAGGGTTGGGTATCCGAGCAGTACTTC.

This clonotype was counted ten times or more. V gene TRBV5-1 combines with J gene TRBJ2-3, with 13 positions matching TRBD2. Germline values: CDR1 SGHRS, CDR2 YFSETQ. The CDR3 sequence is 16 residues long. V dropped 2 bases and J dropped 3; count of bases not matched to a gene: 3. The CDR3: CASSLLAGGFTDTQYF. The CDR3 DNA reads TGCGCCAGCAGCTTACTAGCGGGAGGGTTTACAGATACGCAGTATTTT.

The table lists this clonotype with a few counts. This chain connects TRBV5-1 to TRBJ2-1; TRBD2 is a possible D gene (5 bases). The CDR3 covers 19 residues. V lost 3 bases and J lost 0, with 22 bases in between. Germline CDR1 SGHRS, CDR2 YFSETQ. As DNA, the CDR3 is TGCGCCAGCAGCTCTGGCGGGCAGCGACCGTTAAGCTCCTACAATGAGCAGTTCTTC. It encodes CASSSGGQRPLSSYNEQFF.

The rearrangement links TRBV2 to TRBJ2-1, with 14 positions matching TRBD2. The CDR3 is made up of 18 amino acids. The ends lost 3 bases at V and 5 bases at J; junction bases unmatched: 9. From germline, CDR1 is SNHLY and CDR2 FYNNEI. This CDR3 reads CASSDTMTGLAGDNEQFF. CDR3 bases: TGTGCCAGCAGTGATACAATGACGGGACTAGCGGGAGACAATGAGCAGTTCTTC.

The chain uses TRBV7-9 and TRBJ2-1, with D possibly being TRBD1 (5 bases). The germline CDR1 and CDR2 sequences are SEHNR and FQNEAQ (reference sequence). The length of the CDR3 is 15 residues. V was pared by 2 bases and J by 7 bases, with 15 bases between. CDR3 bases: TGTGCCAGCAGCTTACATGGGCAGGGTAAGAATGAGCAGTTCTTC. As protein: CASSLHGQGKNEQFF. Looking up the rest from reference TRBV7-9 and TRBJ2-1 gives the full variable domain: DTGVSQNPRHKITKRGQNVTFRCDPISEHNRLYWYRQTLGQGPEFLTYFQNEAQLEKSRLLSDRFSAERPKGSFSTLEIQRTEQGDSAMYLCASSLHGQGKNEQFFGPGTRLTVL.

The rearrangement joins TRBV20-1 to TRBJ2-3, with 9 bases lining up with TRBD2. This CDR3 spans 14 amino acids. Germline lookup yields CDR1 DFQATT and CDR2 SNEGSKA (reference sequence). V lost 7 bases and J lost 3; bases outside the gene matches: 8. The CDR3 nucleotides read TGCAGTGTTAGCGTCAGCGGGAGGACAGATACGCAGTATTTT. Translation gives CSVSVSGRTDTQYF.

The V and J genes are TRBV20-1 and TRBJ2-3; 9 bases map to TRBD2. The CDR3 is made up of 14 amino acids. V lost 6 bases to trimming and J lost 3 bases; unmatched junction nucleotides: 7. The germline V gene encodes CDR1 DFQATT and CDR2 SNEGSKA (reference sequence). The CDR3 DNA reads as TGCAGTGCCCAATTAGCGGGGGAAACAGATACGCAGTATTTT. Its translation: CSAQLAGETDTQYF.

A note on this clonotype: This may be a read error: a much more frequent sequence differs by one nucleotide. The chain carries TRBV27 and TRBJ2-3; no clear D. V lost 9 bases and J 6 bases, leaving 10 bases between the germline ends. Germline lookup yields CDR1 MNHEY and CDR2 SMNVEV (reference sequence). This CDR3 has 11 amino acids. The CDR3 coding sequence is TGTGCCAGAAGCAGATGGGATACGCAGTATTTT. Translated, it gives CARSRWDTQYF.

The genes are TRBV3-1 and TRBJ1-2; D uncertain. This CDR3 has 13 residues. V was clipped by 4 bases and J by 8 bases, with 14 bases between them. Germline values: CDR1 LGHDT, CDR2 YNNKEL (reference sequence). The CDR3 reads CASSLGPTGGYTF. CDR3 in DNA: TGTGCCAGCAGCCTCGGCCCCACCGGGGGCTACACCTTC.